This TCR beta chain was found in a study of control samples from healthy donors and cancer patients. Method: immunoSEQ multiplex PCR; TCRdb's copy keeps in-frame clones and lacks some. The repertoire holds about 130,000 clones, 91% seen once, with roughly 8.7% in the top ten. This clone appeared a single time. What was sequenced was blood. This TCR derives from a young man in good health.

The CDR3 DNA is TGTGCCAGCAGCTTCCAATCCTTGAACACTGAAGCTTTCTTT. As protein: CASSFQSLNTEAFF. The rearrangement uses TRBV11-2 and TRBJ1-1; no firm D call. This CDR3 is built from 14 residues. Germline CDR1 is SGHAT and CDR2 is FQNNGV. Trimming took off 3 bases at V and 0 bases at J, with 8 bases between the two ends.